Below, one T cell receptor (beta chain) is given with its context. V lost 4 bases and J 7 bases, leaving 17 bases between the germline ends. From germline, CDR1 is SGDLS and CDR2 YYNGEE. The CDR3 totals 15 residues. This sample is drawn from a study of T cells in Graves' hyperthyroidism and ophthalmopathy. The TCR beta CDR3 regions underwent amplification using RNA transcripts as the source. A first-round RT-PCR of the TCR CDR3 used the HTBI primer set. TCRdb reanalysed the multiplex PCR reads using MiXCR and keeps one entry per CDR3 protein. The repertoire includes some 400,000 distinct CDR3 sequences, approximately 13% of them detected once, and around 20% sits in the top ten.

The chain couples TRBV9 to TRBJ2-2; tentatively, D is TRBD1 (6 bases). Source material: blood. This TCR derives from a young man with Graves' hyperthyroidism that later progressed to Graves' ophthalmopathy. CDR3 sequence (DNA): TGTGCCAGCAGCCCGCTAGGGGGTAGGGGCGGGGAGCTGTTTTTT. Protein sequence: CASSPLGGRGGELFF.